This TCR beta chain was documented in a study of long-term antiretroviral therapy in people with HIV. Points from the study as a whole: Adherence to ART, viral resistance and therapy changes lacked any data. HIV repertoires spanned narrower CDR3 length ranges than controls. Once patients were on ART, diversity went higher but still fell short of transplant donor controls.

Every one of the participants with HIV received treatment in the United States. Version v3.0 of the immunoSEQ assay ran at survey level. Generated by immunoSEQ multiplex PCR, the TCRdb table keeps only in-frame clones and is missing some. The profile covers 17,000 or so clones, with over 75% appearing a single time and approximately 9.1% taken by the ten largest. Regarding this clone: Its antigen is unidentified.

Specimen: unsorted PBMCs, collected 0.3 years after starting antiretroviral therapy. The sequence was collected from a man aged 18 to 29 with HIV.

The CDR3 protein is CASRGDRGRTMNTEAFF. CDR3 bases: TGTGCCAGCAGGGGGGACAGGGGGCGAACCATGAACACTGAAGCTTTCTTT. This chain connects TRBV2 to TRBJ1-1; 12 bases are a match to TRBD1. The J segment lost 0 bases and the V segment lost 6 bases, leaving 8 bases of the junction unmatched. This CDR3 spans 17 amino acids. From germline, CDR1 is SNHLY and CDR2 FYNNEI.